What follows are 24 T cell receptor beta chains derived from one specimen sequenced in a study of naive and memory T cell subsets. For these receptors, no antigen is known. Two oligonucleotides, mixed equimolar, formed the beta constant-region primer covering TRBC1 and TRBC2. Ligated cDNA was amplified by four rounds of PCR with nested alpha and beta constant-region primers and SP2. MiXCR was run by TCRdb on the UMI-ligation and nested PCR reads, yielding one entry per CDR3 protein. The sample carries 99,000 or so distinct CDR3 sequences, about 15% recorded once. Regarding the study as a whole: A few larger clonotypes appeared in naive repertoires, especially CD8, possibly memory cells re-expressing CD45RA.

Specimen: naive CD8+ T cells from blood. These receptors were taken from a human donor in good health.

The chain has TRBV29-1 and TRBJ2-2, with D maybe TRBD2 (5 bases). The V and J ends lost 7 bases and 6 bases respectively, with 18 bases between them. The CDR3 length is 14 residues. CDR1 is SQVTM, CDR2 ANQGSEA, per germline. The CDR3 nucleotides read TGCAGCGCCGTGGACTCGACTAACGCCGGGGAGCTGTTTTTT. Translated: CSAVDSTNAGELFF.

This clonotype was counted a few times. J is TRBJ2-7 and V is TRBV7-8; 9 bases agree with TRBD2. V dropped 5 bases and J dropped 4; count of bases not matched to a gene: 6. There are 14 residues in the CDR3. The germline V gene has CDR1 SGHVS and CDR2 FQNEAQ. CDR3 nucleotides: TGTGCCAGCAGCCCTAGACTAGCGGCATACGAGCAGTACTTC. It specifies CASSPRLAAYEQYF. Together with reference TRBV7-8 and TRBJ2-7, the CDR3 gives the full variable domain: GAGVSQSPRYKVAKRGQDVALRCDPISGHVSLFWYQQALGQGPEFLTYFQNEAQLDKSGLPSDRFFAERPEGSVSTLKIQRTQQEDSAVYLCASSPRLAAYEQYFGPGTRLTVT.

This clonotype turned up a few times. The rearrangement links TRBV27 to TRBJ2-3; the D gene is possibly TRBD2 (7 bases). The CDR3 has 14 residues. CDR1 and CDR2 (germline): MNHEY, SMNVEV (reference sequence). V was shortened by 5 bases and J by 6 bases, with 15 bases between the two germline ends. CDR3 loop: CASSGGGGSDTQYF. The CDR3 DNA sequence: TGTGCCAGCAGTGGAGGGGGGGGATCTGATACGCAGTATTTT.

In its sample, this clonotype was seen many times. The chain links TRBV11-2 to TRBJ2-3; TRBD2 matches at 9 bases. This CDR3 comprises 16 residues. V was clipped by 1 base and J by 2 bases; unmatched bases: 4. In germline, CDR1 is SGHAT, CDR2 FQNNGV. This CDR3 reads CASSLGLAANTDTQYF. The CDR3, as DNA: TGTGCCAGCAGCTTAGGACTAGCGGCGAACACAGATACGCAGTATTTT.

For the CDR3, the DNA is TGTGCCATCAGAGACACCGGGGAGCTGTTTTTT. Protein product: CAIRDTGELFF. The chain is built from TRBV10-3 and TRBJ2-2; D is unresolved. Germline CDR1 is ENHRY and CDR2 is SYGVKD. The CDR3 length is 11 residues. V shed 6 bases and J shed 3 bases, with 2 bases lying between them.

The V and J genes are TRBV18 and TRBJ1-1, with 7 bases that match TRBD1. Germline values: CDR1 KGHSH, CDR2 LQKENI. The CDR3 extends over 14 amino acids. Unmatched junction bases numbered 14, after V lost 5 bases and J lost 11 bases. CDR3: CASSSTGNDDLAFF. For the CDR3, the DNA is TGTGCCAGCTCATCGACAGGGAACGATGATTTGGCTTTCTTT.

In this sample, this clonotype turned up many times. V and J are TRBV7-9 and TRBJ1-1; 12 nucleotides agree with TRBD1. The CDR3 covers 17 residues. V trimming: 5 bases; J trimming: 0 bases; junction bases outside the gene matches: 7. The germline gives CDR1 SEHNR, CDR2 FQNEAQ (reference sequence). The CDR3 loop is CASSAWDRGPVNTEAFF. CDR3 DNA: TGTGCCAGCAGCGCATGGGACAGGGGGCCCGTGAACACTGAAGCTTTCTTT.

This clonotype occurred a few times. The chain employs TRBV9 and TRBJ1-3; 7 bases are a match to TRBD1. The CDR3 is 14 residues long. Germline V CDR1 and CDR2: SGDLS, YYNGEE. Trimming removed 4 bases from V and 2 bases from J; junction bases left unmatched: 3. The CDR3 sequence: CASSPGGPGNTIYF. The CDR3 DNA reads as TGTGCCAGCAGCCCAGGGGGGCCTGGAAACACCATATATTTT.

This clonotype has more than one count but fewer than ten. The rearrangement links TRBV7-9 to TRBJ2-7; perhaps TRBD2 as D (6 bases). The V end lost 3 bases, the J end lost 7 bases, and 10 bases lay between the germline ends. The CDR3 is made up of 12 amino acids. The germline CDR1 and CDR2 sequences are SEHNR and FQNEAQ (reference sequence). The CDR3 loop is CASSFSAGEQYF. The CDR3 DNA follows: TGTGCCAGCAGCTTCTCTGCGGGAGAGCAGTACTTC.

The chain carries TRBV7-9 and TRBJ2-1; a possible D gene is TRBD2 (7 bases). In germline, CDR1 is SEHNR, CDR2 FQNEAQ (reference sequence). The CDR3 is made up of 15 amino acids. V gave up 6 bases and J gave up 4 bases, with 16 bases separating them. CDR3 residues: CASRERGGSYNEQFF. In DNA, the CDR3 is TGTGCCAGCAGAGAAAGGGGGGGCTCATACAATGAGCAGTTCTTC.

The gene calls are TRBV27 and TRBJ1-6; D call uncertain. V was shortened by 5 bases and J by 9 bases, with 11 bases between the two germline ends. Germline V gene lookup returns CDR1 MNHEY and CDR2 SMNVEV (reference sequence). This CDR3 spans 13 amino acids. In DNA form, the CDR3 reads TGTGCCAGCAGTCCCCTCGAGGGTTCACCCCTCCACTTT. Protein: CASSPLEGSPLHF.

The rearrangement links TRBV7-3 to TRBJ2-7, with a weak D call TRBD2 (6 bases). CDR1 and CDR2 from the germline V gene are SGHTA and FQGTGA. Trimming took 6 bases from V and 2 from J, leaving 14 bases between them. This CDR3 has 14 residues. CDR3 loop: CASSLLAWAYEQYF. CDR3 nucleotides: TGTGCCAGCAGTCTCCTAGCGTGGGCCTACGAGCAGTACTTC.

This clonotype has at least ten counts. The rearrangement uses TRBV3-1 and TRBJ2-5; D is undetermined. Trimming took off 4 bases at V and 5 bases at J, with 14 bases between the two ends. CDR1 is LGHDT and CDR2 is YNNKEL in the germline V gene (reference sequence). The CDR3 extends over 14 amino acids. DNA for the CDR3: TGTGCCAGCAGCCCACAGTGGAAATGGGAGACCCAGTACTTC. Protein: CASSPQWKWETQYF.

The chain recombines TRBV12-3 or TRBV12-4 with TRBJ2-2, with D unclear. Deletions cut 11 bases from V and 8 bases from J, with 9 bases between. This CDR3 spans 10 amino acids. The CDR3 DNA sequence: TGTGCCTGCCGTTTTGGGGAGCTGTTTTTT. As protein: CACRFGELFF.

CDR3 nucleotides: TGTGCCAGCAGCCCCCCCGGAATAGCGGGAGGTCCGGCATACGAGCAGTACTTC. Protein product: CASSPPGIAGGPAYEQYF. The chain is built from TRBV12-3 or TRBV12-4 and TRBJ2-7, with 10 positions matching TRBD2. The trim removed 6 bases at V and 4 bases at J, leaving 18 bases unmatched. The CDR3 length is 18 residues.

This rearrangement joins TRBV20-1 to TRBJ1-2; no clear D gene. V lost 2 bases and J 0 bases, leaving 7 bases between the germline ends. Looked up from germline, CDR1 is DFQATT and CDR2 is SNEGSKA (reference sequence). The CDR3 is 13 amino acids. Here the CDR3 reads CSARSQTNYGYTF. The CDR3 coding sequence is TGCAGTGCTAGAAGTCAGACTAACTATGGCTACACCTTC.

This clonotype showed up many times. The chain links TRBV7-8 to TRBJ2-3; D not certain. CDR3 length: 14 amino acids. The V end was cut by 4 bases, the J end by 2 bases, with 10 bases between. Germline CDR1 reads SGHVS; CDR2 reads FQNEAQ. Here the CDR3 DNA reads TGTGCCAGCAGCTACTTACGCGCCACAGATACGCAGTATTTT. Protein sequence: CASSYLRATDTQYF.

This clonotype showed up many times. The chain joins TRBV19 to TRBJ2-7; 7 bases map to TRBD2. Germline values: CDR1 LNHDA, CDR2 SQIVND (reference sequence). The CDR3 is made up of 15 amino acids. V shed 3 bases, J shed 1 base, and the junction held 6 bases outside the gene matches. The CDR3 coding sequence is TGTGCCAGTAGTATTGAAACTAGCGAATCCTACGAGCAGTACTTC. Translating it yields CASSIETSESYEQYF.

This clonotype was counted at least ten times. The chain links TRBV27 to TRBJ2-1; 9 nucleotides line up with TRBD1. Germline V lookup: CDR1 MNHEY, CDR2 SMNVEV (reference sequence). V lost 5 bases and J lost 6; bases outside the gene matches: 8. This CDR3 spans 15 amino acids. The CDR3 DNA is TGTGCCAGCAGTCCGAGCCGGGACAGGGTCAATGAGCAGTTCTTC. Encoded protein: CASSPSRDRVNEQFF.

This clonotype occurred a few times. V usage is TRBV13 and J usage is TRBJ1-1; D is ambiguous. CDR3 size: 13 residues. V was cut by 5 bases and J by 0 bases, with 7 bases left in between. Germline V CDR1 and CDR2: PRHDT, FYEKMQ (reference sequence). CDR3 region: CASSEDLNTEAFF. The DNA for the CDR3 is TGTGCCAGCAGCGAGGATCTGAACACTGAAGCTTTCTTT.

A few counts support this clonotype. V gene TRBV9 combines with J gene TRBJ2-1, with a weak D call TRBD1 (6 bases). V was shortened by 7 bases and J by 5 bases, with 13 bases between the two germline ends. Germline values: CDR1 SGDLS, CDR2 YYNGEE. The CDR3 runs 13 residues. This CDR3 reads CASQGGGDNEQFF. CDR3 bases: TGTGCCAGCCAAGGGGGTGGAGACAATGAGCAGTTCTTC. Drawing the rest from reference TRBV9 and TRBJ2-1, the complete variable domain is DSGVTQTPKHLITATGQRVTLRCSPRSGDLSVYWYQQSLDQGLQFLIQYYNGEERAKGNILERFSAQQFPDLHSELNLSSLELGDSALYFCASQGGGDNEQFFGPGTRLTVL.

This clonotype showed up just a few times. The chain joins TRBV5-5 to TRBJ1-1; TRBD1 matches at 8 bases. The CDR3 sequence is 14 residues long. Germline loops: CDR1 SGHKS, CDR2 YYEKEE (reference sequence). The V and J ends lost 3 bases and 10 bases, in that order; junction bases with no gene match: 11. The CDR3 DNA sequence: TGTGCCAGCAGCTGGACCTCAGGGGGCGTGGGAGCTTTCTTT. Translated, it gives CASSWTSGGVGAFF.

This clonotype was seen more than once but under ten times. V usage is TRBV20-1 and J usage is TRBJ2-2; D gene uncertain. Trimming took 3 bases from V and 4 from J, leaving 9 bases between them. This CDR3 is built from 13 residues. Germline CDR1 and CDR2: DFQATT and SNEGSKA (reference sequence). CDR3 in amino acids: CSARTWGTGELFF. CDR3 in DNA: TGCAGTGCTAGGACCTGGGGCACCGGGGAGCTGTTTTTT.

CDR3 bases: TGCGCCAGCAGCACTAGCAGCCAATACAATGAGCAGTTCTTC. Its protein is CASSTSSQYNEQFF. This sequence joins TRBV5-1 and TRBJ2-1; D is possibly TRBD2 (6 bases). Germline V gene data show CDR1 as SGHRS and CDR2 as YFSETQ. V lost 4 bases, J lost 4 bases, and 12 bases lay in between. The CDR3 extends over 14 amino acids.